This section outlines one TCR beta chain sequence together with its context. Its antigen specificity is not known. Within one base of it there is no much larger clone, and no base qualities were kept. Hyperthyroidism was defined as stable when no progression to ophthalmopathy occurred within 18 months of follow-up. Hyperthyroidism patients were newly diagnosed, were aged 18 to 65 years, and had a disease duration under 2 months. Patients were excluded if they had other autoimmune diseases, uncontrolled infections, pregnancy or lactation. Clinical symptoms, serum thyroxine, TRAb, thyroid ultrasound and orbital computed tomography were used for diagnosis. Ficoll-Paque density gradient centrifugation was used to isolate PBMCs from about 9.4 ml of fresh peripheral blood. Trizol reagent was used to extract the total RNA, and its quality was then checked on an Agilent 2100 Bioanalyzer. For repertoire sequencing, the TCR beta CDR3 regions were amplified from RNA transcripts. HTBI primers and the Qiagen OneStep RT-PCR kit were used in a first-round RT-PCR, which was followed by a second-round multiplex PCR, size selection and purification. Libraries were sequenced on an Illumina HiSeq2000 using paired-end 100 bp reads. Per the authors' processing: SOAPnuke was used for read processing, and reads with adapters, uncalled bases, a mean Phred below 15, or no exact constant-primer or identifier match were discarded. High-quality paired reads were merged with COPE v1.2.5. Unique nucleotide sequences were defined as clonotypes and aligned to IMGT TRB V, D and J references using MiTCR v1.1. Analysis was restricted to V-J combinations with a frequency above 0.0001, which covered 98% to 99.2% of repertoires. A TCR clonal expansion and chaos score per V-J combination was defined as the ratio of F50 clonal expansion to chaos observed in the TCRdist matrix. Welch's t-statistics and random forest were used to reduce features to about a dozen V-J combinations, which were fed into a naive Bayes classifier. Thyroid-blood repertoire similarity was quantified with the Morisita-Horn index. Through fastp at Q25 and MiXCR, TCRdb rebuilt clones from the public reads, retaining in-frame beta chains. Entries are consolidated by CDR3 protein sequence, retaining the most common genes and DNA. It is TCRdb's table, rather than the study itself, that gives the V and J calls and clone size. Across this sample there are 300,000 to 450,000 distinct CDR3 sequences, with roughly 15% seen only once. The ten largest make up approximately 2.4% of the sample.

This sample stems from a study of Graves' ophthalmopathy and Graves' hyperthyroidism (dated by TCRdb to 2016 to 2019). About the full investigation: Peripheral blood was collected before any treatment was given, at the time of initial diagnosis. An independent validation cohort was composed of 18 hyperthyroidism patients and around 16 patients who later progressed from hyperthyroidism to ophthalmopathy. In total, 120 to 150 blood samples were TCR-sequenced: approximately 40 ophthalmopathy, some 72 hyperthyroidism and some 17 hyperthyroidism-to-ophthalmopathy patients. T-cell repertoires of thyroid tissue and blood were compared in 5 or 6 hyperthyroidism patients. To explore V-J signatures that distinguish ophthalmopathy from hyperthyroidism, a discovery set of 100 patients was enrolled, made up of more than 40 with ophthalmopathy and 55 to 65 with stable hyperthyroidism. Following sampling, methimazole starting at 30 mg daily was administered to hyperthyroidism patients, and high-dose intravenous methylprednisolone was administered to ophthalmopathy patients. TCR beta repertoire signatures were used to distinguish Graves' ophthalmopathy from Graves' hyperthyroidism and to predict progression to ophthalmopathy.

The CDR3 has 14 amino acids, counting the end cysteine and phenylalanine. Of the read, only the CDR3 DNA is kept; its 42 bases are in frame from base 1. Compared with germline, V lacks 2 bases and J lacks 7 bases; bases without a gene match: 7. Paper-wide results and their limitations: Most expanded thyroid clonotypes with a frequency above 0.001 also appeared in blood, which suggests that blood repertoires may reflect the immune response in the thyroid. In cross-validation, the 13-signature model distinguished ophthalmopathy from stable hyperthyroidism with about 90% sensitivity and about 84% specificity, and in the test set the corresponding values were roughly 80% and 76%. Sample size was not statistically predetermined, and group allocation was not concealed from the investigators. In validation, the model predicted ophthalmopathy progression with about 71% sensitivity and around 72% specificity; roughly 12 predicted patients were CT-confirmed with GO in a median of 6.5 months.

The sample taken for sequencing was peripheral blood. The TCR originated in an adult woman with stable Graves' hyperthyroidism. The rearranged chain carries TRBV12-3 or TRBV12-4 and TRBJ1-1; 7 of the junction bases match TRBD1. The nucleotide sequence is TGTGCCAGCAGTTTATACCACCGGGACAGTGAAGCTTTCTTT. It encodes CASSLYHRDSEAFF.